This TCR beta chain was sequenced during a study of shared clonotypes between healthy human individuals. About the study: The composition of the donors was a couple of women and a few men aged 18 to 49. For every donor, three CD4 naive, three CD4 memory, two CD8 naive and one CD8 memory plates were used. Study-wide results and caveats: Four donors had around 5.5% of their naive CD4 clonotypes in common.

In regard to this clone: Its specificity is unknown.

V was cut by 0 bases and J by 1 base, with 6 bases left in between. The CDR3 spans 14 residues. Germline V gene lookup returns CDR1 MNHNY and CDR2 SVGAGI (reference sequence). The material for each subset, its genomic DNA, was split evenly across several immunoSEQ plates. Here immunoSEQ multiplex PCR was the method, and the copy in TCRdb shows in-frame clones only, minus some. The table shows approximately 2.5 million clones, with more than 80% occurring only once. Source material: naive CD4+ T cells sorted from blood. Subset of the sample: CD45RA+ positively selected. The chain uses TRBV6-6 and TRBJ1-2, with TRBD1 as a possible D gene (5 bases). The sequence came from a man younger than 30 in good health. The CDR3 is CASSYSGDNYGYTF. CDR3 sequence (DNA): TGTGCCAGCAGTTACTCGGGGGATAACTATGGCTACACCTTC.